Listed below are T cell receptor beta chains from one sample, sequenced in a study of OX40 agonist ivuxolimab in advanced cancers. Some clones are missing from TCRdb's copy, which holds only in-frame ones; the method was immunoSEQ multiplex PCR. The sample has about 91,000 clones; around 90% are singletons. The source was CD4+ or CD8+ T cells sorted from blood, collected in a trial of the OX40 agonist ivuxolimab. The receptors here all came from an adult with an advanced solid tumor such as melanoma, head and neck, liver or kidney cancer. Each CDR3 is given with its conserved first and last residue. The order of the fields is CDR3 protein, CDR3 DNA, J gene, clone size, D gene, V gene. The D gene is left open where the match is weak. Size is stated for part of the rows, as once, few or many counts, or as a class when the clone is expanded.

CDR3aa: CASSIDISGNTIYF
CDR3nt: TGCGCCAGCTCAATCGACATTAGTGGAAACACCATATATTTT
j_gene: TRBJ1-3
abundance: -
d_gene: -
v_gene: TRBV10-2

CDR3aa: CASSLEAGGTDTQYF
CDR3nt: TGTGCCAGCAGCTTAGAAGCGGGGGGAACAGATACGCAGTATTTT
j_gene: TRBJ2-3
abundance: -
d_gene: TRBD2
v_gene: TRBV7-6

CDR3aa: CASSLEAAPARGYTF
CDR3nt: TGTGCCAGCAGCTTAGAGGCGGCACCGGCGCGGGGCTACACCTTC
j_gene: TRBJ1-2
abundance: -
d_gene: -
v_gene: TRBV7-3

CDR3aa: CASRPTGSGNTIYF
CDR3nt: TGTGCCAGCAGGCCGACAGGGAGTGGAAACACCATATATTTT
j_gene: TRBJ1-3
abundance: -
d_gene: TRBD1
v_gene: TRBV5-6

CDR3aa: CASSFRVAGVSGTEAFF
CDR3nt: TGTGCCAGCAGCTTCAGGGTCGCTGGGGTGTCTGGTACTGAAGCTTTCTTT
j_gene: TRBJ1-1
abundance: -
d_gene: -
v_gene: TRBV7-2

CDR3aa: CASSIDRARSGNTIYF
CDR3nt: TGCGCCAGCAGCATCGACCGCGCTCGGTCTGGAAACACCATATATTTT
j_gene: TRBJ1-3
abundance: -
d_gene: -
v_gene: TRBV5-1

CDR3aa: CASSLRHSVYGYTF
CDR3nt: TGTGCCAGCAGTCTTCGACATTCCGTCTATGGCTACACCTTC
j_gene: TRBJ1-2
abundance: -
d_gene: -
v_gene: TRBV7-2

CDR3aa: CASSLVGGFSYEQYF
CDR3nt: TGCGCCAGCAGCTTGGTTGGGGGATTCTCCTACGAGCAGTACTTC
j_gene: TRBJ2-7
abundance: -
d_gene: -
v_gene: TRBV5-1

CDR3aa: CASSSGLNTDTQYF
CDR3nt: TGTGCCAGCAGCTCCGGACTTAACACAGATACGCAGTATTTT
j_gene: TRBJ2-3
abundance: once
d_gene: -
v_gene: TRBV11-2

CDR3aa: CASSLEFGLAKNIQYF
CDR3nt: TGTGCCAGCAGCTTAGAGTTCGGCCTAGCCAAAAACATTCAGTACTTC
j_gene: TRBJ2-4
abundance: -
d_gene: -
v_gene: TRBV7-2

CDR3aa: CASSFNGDIQYF
CDR3nt: TGCGCCAGCAGCTTTAATGGGGACATTCAGTACTTC
j_gene: TRBJ2-4
abundance: once
d_gene: -
v_gene: TRBV5-1

CDR3aa: CASSVGTNADTQYF
CDR3nt: TGTGCCAGCAGTGTAGGGACTAACGCAGATACGCAGTATTTT
j_gene: TRBJ2-3
abundance: -
d_gene: TRBD2
v_gene: TRBV27

CDR3aa: CASSLRQGSTDTQYF
CDR3nt: TGCGCCAGCAGCTTGAGACAGGGTAGCACAGATACGCAGTATTTT
j_gene: TRBJ2-3
abundance: -
d_gene: TRBD1
v_gene: TRBV5-1

CDR3aa: CASSRGRGARNTEAFF
CDR3nt: TGTGCCAGCAGCAGAGGACGAGGGGCAAGGAACACTGAAGCTTTCTTT
j_gene: TRBJ1-1
abundance: -
d_gene: -
v_gene: TRBV5-8

CDR3aa: CASSLSAGDNYGYTF
CDR3nt: TGTGCCAGCAGCCTATCAGCAGGGGACAACTATGGCTACACCTTC
j_gene: TRBJ1-2
abundance: many
d_gene: -
v_gene: TRBV7-2

CDR3aa: CASSATPQRNTEAFF
CDR3nt: TGTGCCAGCAGTGCCACCCCTCAGAGGAACACTGAAGCTTTCTTT
j_gene: TRBJ1-1
abundance: -
d_gene: -
v_gene: TRBV6-1

CDR3aa: CASRRAGDGYTF
CDR3nt: TGTGCCAGTAGGAGGGCAGGGGATGGCTACACCTTC
j_gene: TRBJ1-2
abundance: -
d_gene: -
v_gene: TRBV19

CDR3aa: CASSQGGTGNTIYF
CDR3nt: TGCGCCAGCAGCCAAGGAGGGACTGGAAACACCATATATTTT
j_gene: TRBJ1-3
abundance: -
d_gene: -
v_gene: TRBV11-2